This T cell receptor (beta chain) emerged from a study of human T cells and chemical hapten exposure (dated by TCRdb to the early 2020s). About the study as a whole: For sensitization, 2% DPC in acetone was applied to a roughly 2 cm by roughly 2 cm area of upper inner arm skin. For TCR sequencing, blood came from 25 to 35 alopecia patients at anywhere from one to four time points (pre-sensitization, 2, 6 and 24 weeks). The study tracked peripheral blood TCR repertoire changes in vivo during primary and secondary sensitization to the hapten diphenylcyclopropenone (DPC) in alopecia patients. Weekly therapeutic DPC doses were additionally applied to the scalp of patients throughout the approximately 25-week study period. Patch tests used Finn chambers with 0.01% DPC on the upper back, scored after 6 days by International Contact Dermatitis Research Group standards. Blood samples were taken from patients before sensitization (week 0) and then at 2, 6 and about 24 weeks after DPC sensitization. Libraries were combined into a pool for sequencing, and differences in TCR yield between samples came mainly from small differences in library volumes within the pool. The mostly female patient cohort included alopecia areata with under or over 50% scalp involvement, alopecia totalis and alopecia universalis. The study at large found these results: Patch test score was positively correlated with the number of PT1 expanded TCRs, with significance at thresholds 8, 16 and 32 but not at 4. Alopecia, a presumed autoimmune disease, was present in all patients, so the immune response of the patients might differ from that of healthy individuals. Significantly more large CDR3 similarity clusters were formed by expanded TCRs than by pre-sensitization or healthy control sets, consistent with antigen-driven responses. After repeated subsampling, changes were observed in the strength of the expansion versus patch-test correlation and in the threshold at which the correlation became significant. No change with DPC sensitization was found in the number of TCRs above 1 in 1000 frequency, and no evidence of global repertoire structure alterations was found.

What this sample's time point label stands for: patch test 1, 2 weeks after DPC sensitization. What the treatment or condition label conveys for this sample: therapeutic diphenylcyclopropenone sensitization with weekly scalp DPC. At each patch-test visit, blood was drawn before the patch test was applied. Patients were eligible if aged 18 to 70, diagnosed with alopecia and judged suitable for DPC therapy, and pregnant patients were excluded. Total RNA was extracted from unfractionated whole blood collected in Tempus Blood RNA tubes. This clonotype was recorded many times. It lacks a known antigen. Per-base quality was not reported, and no clone a single base away is much larger than it. Libraries came from RACE. The sequencer listed for this sample is NextSeq 500. During library preparation, unique molecular identifiers were attached to individual cDNA molecules so that TCRs could be counted in a quantitative, reproducible way. Each blood RNA sample was used to sequence both TCR alpha and TCR beta chains. The paper's data handling went like this. A median of around 100,000 TCRs per sample was observed, with a range of about 23,224 to 750,000. The Decombinator software suite was used to annotate V, J and CDR3 in the TCR reads. Every sample was subsampled to the same number of TCRs (28,000) for the PS versus PT1 abundance plots. TCRs were defined as expanded if absent before sensitization and observed at least eight times at the 2-week time point. Using fastp trimming at Q25 and MiXCR clonotype assembly, TCRdb reanalyzed the public sequencing data and kept in-frame beta chains. Rows with one shared CDR3 protein collapse into an entry with the most common genes and DNA. V and J calls and clone size were set by TCRdb, not the authors. Across this sample there are under 450,000 distinct CDR3 sequences, with approximately 5% seen only once. The ten largest make up 2% to 2.5% of the sample.

There are 15 amino acids in the CDR3, from cysteine to phenylalanine inclusive. The CDR3 DNA has 45 bases and is translated from base 1. As encoded in the germline V gene, CDR1 is MNHNS while CDR2 is SASEGT. V and J are trimmed by 2 bases and 8 bases, and the gene matches miss 6 bases of the junction. This TCR came from a woman aged 45 to 65 with alopecia areata. Some clones in this sample may be carry-over from other donors' samples. The sequencing here drew on whole blood, taken in connection with sensitization to the hapten diphenylcyclopropenone (DPC). The sequence links TRBV6-1 to TRBJ1-6; 7 bases in the junction line up with TRBD1. The CDR3 here reads CASSELTGTHSPLHF. The nucleotide sequence reads as follows: TGTGCCAGCAGTGAACTGACAGGGACGCATTCACCCCTCCACTTT.